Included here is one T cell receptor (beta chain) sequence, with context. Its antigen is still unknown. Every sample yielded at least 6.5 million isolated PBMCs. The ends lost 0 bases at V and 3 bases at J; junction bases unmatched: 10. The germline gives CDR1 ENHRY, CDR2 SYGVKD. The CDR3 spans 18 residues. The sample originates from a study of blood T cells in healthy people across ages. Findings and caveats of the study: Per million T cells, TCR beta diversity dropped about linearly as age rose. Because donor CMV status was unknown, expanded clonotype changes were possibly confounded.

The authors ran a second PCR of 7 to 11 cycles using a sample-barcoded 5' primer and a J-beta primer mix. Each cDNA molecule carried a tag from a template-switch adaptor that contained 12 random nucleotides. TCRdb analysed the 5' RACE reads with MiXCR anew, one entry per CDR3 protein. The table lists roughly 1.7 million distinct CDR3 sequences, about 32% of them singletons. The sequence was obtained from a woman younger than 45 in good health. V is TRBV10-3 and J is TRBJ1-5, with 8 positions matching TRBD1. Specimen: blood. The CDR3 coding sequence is TGTGCCATCAGTGAGTCTCGGGCAGGGGGCTTGGACAATCAGCCCCAGCATTTT. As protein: CAISESRAGGLDNQPQHF.